This entry describes one T cell receptor (beta chain). Its antigen is not known. The data originate from a study of blood T cells in healthy people across ages. Overall study results and limits: In these data, TCR beta diversity tracked strongly with naive T cell percentage.

The CDR3 contains 12 residues. Germline V gene lookup returns CDR1 MDHEN and CDR2 SYDVKM. Trimming pared 3 bases from V and 11 bases from J, leaving 11 bases between. PCR was performed a second time for roughly 6 to 12 cycles using a sample-barcoded 5' primer and a J-beta primer mix. MiXCR, run by TCRdb on the 5' RACE reads, gives a single entry per CDR3 protein. The sample carries about 620,000 distinct CDR3 sequences, roughly 20% recorded once. V usage is TRBV28 and J usage is TRBJ2-4; maybe TRBD1 (5 bases). Specimen: blood. This clonotype was obtained from a man between 70 and 80 years old in good health. This CDR3 is CASSLAGLVQYF. In DNA, the CDR3 is TGTGCCAGCAGTTTGGCAGGGTTGGTTCAGTACTTC.